The 17 T cell receptor beta chains in this list originate from one sample, sequenced in a study of cytomegalovirus exposure and HLA in healthy donors. A multiplex PCR was run with 60 Vbeta primers and 13 Jbeta primers. Profiled with immunoSEQ multiplex PCR; TCRdb holds only in-frame clones, not every one. This sample has around 64,000 clones, with approximately 83% found just once. The sequenced sample was PBMCs. Receptors were obtained from a female donor in good health and CMV-seronegative.

The chain links TRBV4-3 to TRBJ2-3; TRBD1 is a possible D gene (5 bases). CDR1 and CDR2 from the germline V gene are LGHNA and YSLEER. The V end lost 1 base, the J end lost 2 bases, and 16 bases lay between the germline ends. This CDR3 region has 17 residues. CDR3 coding DNA: TGCGCCAGCAGCCAAGTATTCCCGACAGACCCCACAGATACGCAGTATTTT. This codes for CASSQVFPTDPTDTQYF.

This clone was observed a single time. The V gene is TRBV7-8, the J gene TRBJ2-1, with 9 bases identical to TRBD2. The V segment lost 3 bases and the J segment 4 bases; nucleotides outside the gene matches: 7. This CDR3 spans 16 amino acids. Germline V gene lookup returns CDR1 SGHVS and CDR2 FQNEAQ. The CDR3 protein is CASSFGWTSVYNEQFF. The DNA for the CDR3 is TGTGCCAGCAGCTTCGGGTGGACTAGCGTATACAATGAGCAGTTCTTC.

This clone was counted a single time. The chain is built from TRBV2 and TRBJ1-1, with 8 positions matching TRBD1. Germline trimming cut 6 bases from V and 3 bases from J; bases unmatched to any gene: 0. The CDR3 consists of 12 residues. Germline-derived CDR1 and CDR2 are SNHLY and FYNNEI. CDR3 residues: CASRDRDTEAFF. In DNA, the CDR3 is TGTGCCAGCAGGGACAGGGACACTGAAGCTTTCTTT.

The chain uses TRBV9 and TRBJ2-7; tentative D call: TRBD2 (6 bases). V was shortened by 0 bases and J by 0 bases, with 10 bases between the two germline ends. CDR1 and CDR2 from the germline V gene are SGDLS and YYNGEE. CDR3 length: 15 amino acids. The CDR3 coding sequence is TGTGCCAGCAGCGTAGAGGCGGGATACTCCTACGAGCAGTACTTC. This sequence encodes CASSVEAGYSYEQYF.

V gene TRBV10-2 combines with J gene TRBJ1-3; the D gene is possibly TRBD1 (6 bases). V gave up 9 bases and J gave up 8 bases, with 20 bases separating them. This CDR3 has 14 residues. CDR1 and CDR2 (germline): WSHSY, SAAADI. DNA for the CDR3: TGCGCCAGTTTCGAATCGGGGGGCGGTGACACCATATATTTT. Its translation: CASFESGGGDTIYF.

The rearrangement uses TRBV9 and TRBJ2-2; TRBD2 agrees at 8 bases. This CDR3 has 14 residues. The germline CDR1 and CDR2 sequences are SGDLS and YYNGEE. Trimming took 2 bases from V and 6 from J; bases not matched to a gene: 3. CDR3 sequence: CASSVRGRPGELFF. The CDR3, as DNA: TGTGCCAGCAGCGTTCGCGGGAGGCCCGGGGAGCTGTTTTTT.

The genes are TRBV5-5 and TRBJ1-5; perhaps TRBD1 as D (5 bases). V was trimmed by 0 bases and J by 5 bases, leaving 12 bases between them. The CDR3 spans 15 residues. Looked up from germline, CDR1 is SGHKS and CDR2 is YYEKEE (reference sequence). The CDR3 DNA follows: TGTGCCAGCAGCTTGGAGGGGCAAATGCATCAGCCCCAGCATTTT. Protein: CASSLEGQMHQPQHF.

The J gene is TRBJ2-5, the V gene TRBV11-2, with 7 bases aligning to TRBD1. This CDR3 region has 13 residues. The germline V gene encodes CDR1 SGHAT and CDR2 FQNNGV. Trimming removed 5 bases from V and 5 bases from J; junction bases left unmatched: 5. The CDR3 DNA follows: TGTGCCAGCAGCCTCCCGGGACAGGAGACCCAGTACTTC. Translation: CASSLPGQETQYF.

This rearrangement joins TRBV6-1 to TRBJ2-5; 8 positions agree with TRBD2. TRBJ2-7 explains the end of the DNA better; the J call may be wrong. Germline assignment: CDR1 MNHNS and CDR2 SASEGT. This CDR3 has 12 amino acids. The CDR3, as DNA: TGTGCCTCCCGGGGGGGGGCACACGAGCAGTACTTC. Its translation: CASRGGAHEQYF.

The chain links TRBV9 to TRBJ2-5; possible D gene TRBD2, 7 bases. CDR1 SGDLS and CDR2 YYNGEE come from the germline V gene. V was pared by 0 bases and J by 5 bases, with 17 bases between. The CDR3 has 16 amino acids. The CDR3 loop reads CASSVGGGGGWETQYF. In DNA form, the CDR3 reads TGTGCCAGCAGCGTAGGGGGTGGGGGGGGCTGGGAGACCCAGTACTTC. Together with reference TRBV9 and TRBJ2-5, the CDR3 gives the full variable domain: DSGVTQTPKHLITATGQRVTLRCSPRSGDLSVYWYQQSLDQGLQFLIQYYNGEERAKGNILERFSAQQFPDLHSELNLSSLELGDSALYFCASSVGGGGGWETQYFGPGTRLLVL.

This chain links TRBV28 with TRBJ2-3; 10 bases map to TRBD2. The CDR3 is made up of 17 amino acids. From germline, CDR1 is MDHEN and CDR2 SYDVKM. With 0 bases clipped from V and 4 bases from J, the junction kept 7 bases outside the gene matches. CDR3 coding DNA: TGTGCCAGCAGTTTATGGTGGGAGCGGGAGGGGGCAGATACGCAGTATTTT. Translated, it gives CASSLWWEREGADTQYF.

V gene TRBV19 combines with J gene TRBJ2-7; tentative D call: TRBD1 (5 bases). V was cut by 5 bases and J by 4 bases, with 12 bases left in between. Germline V lookup: CDR1 LNHDA, CDR2 SQIVND (reference sequence). The CDR3 totals 13 residues. The CDR3 here is CASSPRRVYEQYF. The CDR3 DNA reads TGTGCCAGTAGTCCCCGCAGGGTTTACGAGCAGTACTTC.

The rearrangement uses TRBV6-1 and TRBJ1-3, with no clear D. The CDR3 has 15 residues. CDR1 MNHNS and CDR2 SASEGT come from the germline V gene. Trimming cost V 2 bases and J 0 bases, with 8 bases left between them. CDR3 sequence reads: CASSERGSSGNTIYF. In nucleotides, the CDR3 is TGTGCCAGCAGTGAACGAGGCTCCTCTGGAAACACCATATATTTT.

The chain is built from TRBV12-5 and TRBJ2-3, with a tentative D call TRBD2 (6 bases). CDR1 and CDR2 from the germline V gene are LGHNT and FRNRAP. The CDR3 has 15 residues. Trimming stripped 5 bases from V and 1 base from J, with 13 bases between. This CDR3 reads CASGTGTSRTDTQYF. CDR3 in DNA: TGTGCTAGTGGTACGGGGACTTCTCGCACAGATACGCAGTATTTT.

The genes are TRBV6-5 and TRBJ2-4; a weak D match, TRBD2 (6 bases). The V and J ends lost 0 bases and 0 bases respectively, with 6 bases between them. In germline, CDR1 is MNHEY, CDR2 SVGAGI. This CDR3 region has 15 residues. The CDR3 sequence is CASSYSREAKNIQYF. In DNA form, the CDR3 reads TGTGCCAGCAGTTACTCGCGGGAAGCCAAAAACATTCAGTACTTC.

The chain combines TRBV2 with TRBJ2-5; TRBD2 agrees at 12 bases. From germline, CDR1 is SNHLY and CDR2 FYNNEI. V trimming: 3 bases; J trimming: 1 base; junction bases outside the gene matches: 9. The CDR3 totals 18 residues. CDR3 nucleotide sequence: TGTGCCAGCAGTGAGCGGGGACCTAGCGGGGGGGCCCAAGAGACCCAGTACTTC. This codes for CASSERGPSGGAQETQYF.

This clone was recorded a few times. V gene TRBV18 combines with J gene TRBJ2-3, with TRBD2 identical over 7 bases. Germline values: CDR1 KGHSH, CDR2 LQKENI. Unmatched junction bases numbered 8, after V lost 0 bases and J lost 2 bases. The CDR3 sequence is 17 residues long. In nucleotides, the CDR3 is TGTGCCAGCTCACCACCATGGGCTAGCGGATACACAGATACGCAGTATTTT. Translated: CASSPPWASGYTDTQYF.